The source of this TCR beta chain is a study of T cell responses to AZD1222 COVID-19 vaccine (dated by TCRdb to the early 2020s). Turning to the overall study: TCR sequencing covered more than 230 trial participants: 200 to 210 given two doses of AZD1222 and 26 given two doses of MenACWY control vaccine. Trial participants were enrolled by age into 18-55, 56-69 and 70-plus year subgroups, with 148, 28 and 57 TCR-sequenced participants respectively. Summary of the overall study and its limitations: After two AZD1222 doses, spike-specific TCR breadth and depth were significantly higher than at day 0 and than in MenACWY recipients. Because no day 14 peak-response samples were available, the repertoires could be characterized only after the peak T cell response. In the small 56-69-year group, the increase in depth fell short of significance, most likely because of low power. Only five or six AZD1222 recipients were SARS-CoV-2 seropositive at baseline, limiting conclusions about previously exposed vaccinees. Participants were mostly white British and included more females than males, and it was suggested by the authors that clonal diversity may have been underestimated. Vaccine-associated CD4 TCRs spanned the whole spike protein, with dominant responses in regions 160-218 and 743-854. Reportedly, close to half of the unique spike-specific TCRs recognized epitopes lying outside the regions that are mutated in the B.1.351 and B.1.1.7 variants.

Reading the germline V gene gives CDR1 LGHNA and CDR2 YSLEER. Relative to germline, V is 0 bases shorter and J is 6 bases shorter, with 5 bases between their ends. Taken from cysteine to phenylalanine, the CDR3 has 12 residues. Only CDR3 DNA remains: 36 bases, in frame from the first base. Explained via the paper, the time point label denotes: about 28 days (+/-7) after the second vaccine dose. The treatment or condition label corresponds to: meningococcal conjugate vaccine given as trial control. Vaccinee samples came from UK trials COV001 and COV002, including a single-blind randomized controlled phase 2/3 trial of AZD1222 (ChAdOx1 nCoV-19) in healthy adults. For TCRbeta chain sequencing, PBMC samples were collected from trial participants at day 0 and at day 28 after the second dose. The CDR3 regions of human TCRbeta chains were analyzed by immunosequencing. The paper's data handling went like this. Repertoire TCRs were checked for matches against a reference library of SARS-CoV-2-specific TCRs that had been generated using the MIRA antigen-specificity platform. Breadth was defined as the fraction of unique TCRs that were SARS-CoV-2-associated. Depth was defined as the fraction of total T cells that were SARS-CoV-2-associated. Using the MIRA data, each spike-specific TCR was assigned both to the spike region to which the TCR was reactive and to a CD4 or CD8 class. Log10-transformed breadth and depth values were compared by one-way ANOVA with Sidak's multiple comparisons tests. Imported from immuneACCESS, the table was reduced by TCRdb to in-frame sequences with V and J called. These copies leave out some clones; in studies compared against another copy, an unresolved V gene accounts for under half, and the cause of the remainder is not known. V and J calls and clone size are given by that table; D and trimming were obtained from the DNA. The sample has roughly 100,000 clones on record, about nine tenths of them singletons. 3.3% of the sample is taken by the ten largest.

This clone was counted a single time. Its cognate antigen has yet to be identified. No clone much larger than this one lies a single base away; base qualities are absent. This TCR was sampled from an adult who received the MenACWY meningococcal vaccine as a control. Sequences were derived from peripheral blood, sampled 28 days after the second dose of the MenACWY control vaccine. The rearrangement joined TRBV4-3 to TRBJ1-1; the D gene identity is not certain. CDR3 protein: CASSQDMAEAFF. The nucleotides are TGCGCCAGCAGCCAAGATATGGCTGAAGCTTTCTTT.